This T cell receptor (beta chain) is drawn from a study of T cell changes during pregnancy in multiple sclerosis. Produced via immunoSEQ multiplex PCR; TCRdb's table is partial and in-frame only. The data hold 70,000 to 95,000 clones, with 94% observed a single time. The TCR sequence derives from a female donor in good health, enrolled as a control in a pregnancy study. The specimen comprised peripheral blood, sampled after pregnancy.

As DNA, the CDR3 is TGCGCCAGCAGCCAAGAAAGTATGGGCTTCTCCTACGAGCAGTACTTC. Protein sequence: CASSQESMGFSYEQYF. The chain couples TRBV4-1 to TRBJ2-7; no firm D call. The germline gives CDR1 MGHRA, CDR2 YSYEKL. Trimming took 0 bases from V and 0 from J, leaving 12 bases between them. The CDR3 extends over 16 amino acids.